The rows below give T cell receptor beta chains drawn from one sample of a study of blood T cell repertoires in COVID-19. Sequenced by immunoSEQ multiplex PCR; TCRdb stores in-frame clones only, minus some. The data contain hundreds of thousands of clones, 75% to 90% of them seen just once; the ten biggest clones take up 1%. Sequenced input: PBMCs or T cells enriched from blood (not recorded which). The receptor set was obtained from a man aged 18-30 years who had recovered from COVID-19. Each CDR3 is given with its conserved first and last residue. Each record gives: V gene, CDR3 length, D gene, clone size, J gene, CDR3 protein, CDR3 DNA. A D gene is named only where the DNA matches it firmly. Some rows have no size entry. The others give once, few or many, or a class for an expanded clone.

>TRBV6-5|13|TRBD1|NA|TRBJ2-7
CASGAGGRNEQYF
TGTGCCAGCGGGGCAGGGGGTCGGAACGAGCAGTACTTC
>TRBV21-1|10|NA|NA|TRBJ1-5
CASSNLRGHF
TGTGCCAGCAGCAACCTTCGGGGGCATTTT
>TRBV3-1/TRBV3-2|15|TRBD1|once|TRBJ1-4
CASSLSPGGGEKLFF
TGTGCCAGCAGCCTCAGCCCAGGGGGTGGTGAAAAACTGTTTTTT
>TRBV9|13|NA|NA|TRBJ1-6
CASSVLYNSPLHF
TGTGCCAGCAGCGTATTATATAATTCACCCCTCCACTTT
>TRBV6-5|14|NA|NA|TRBJ1-2
CASRGQRGHDGYTF
TGTGCCAGCAGGGGTCAACGGGGACACGATGGCTACACCTTC
>TRBV9|14|TRBD2|once|TRBJ2-3
CASGASGSLDTQYF
TGTGCCAGTGGGGCTAGCGGGAGTCTTGATACGCAGTATTTT
>TRBV7-9|15|TRBD2|NA|TRBJ2-5
CASSSYSGSRKTQYF
TGTGCCAGCAGCTCCTATAGCGGGAGTAGGAAGACCCAGTACTTC
>TRBV23-1|12|NA|NA|TRBJ2-1
CADPISGNEQFF
TGCGCCGACCCTATATCCGGGAATGAGCAGTTCTTC
>TRBV3-1/TRBV3-2|14|NA|once|TRBJ2-3
CASRAGTSTDTQYF
TGTGCCAGCAGAGCCGGGACTTCCACAGATACGCAGTATTTT
>TRBV27|17|TRBD2|NA|TRBJ2-3
CASSLLRLAGATDTQYF
TGTGCCAGCAGTTTATTACGACTAGCGGGGGCCACAGATACGCAGTATTTT
>TRBV5-1|19|TRBD2|once|TRBJ2-7
CASSPRWLAGAQSSYEQYF
TGCGCCAGCAGCCCGAGGTGGCTAGCGGGAGCCCAAAGCTCCTACGAGCAGTACTTC
>TRBV7-9|13|TRBD2|NA|TRBJ2-1
CASSLAGGNEQFF
TGTGCCAGCAGCCTAGCGGGAGGGAATGAGCAGTTCTTC
>TRBV6-1|15|TRBD2|NA|TRBJ2-2
CASSEAGGDTGELFF
TGTGCCAGCAGTGAAGCCGGGGGGGACACCGGGGAGCTGTTTTTT
>TRBV7-8|17|NA|NA|TRBJ1-5
CASSYGLWSQMNQPQHF
TGTGCCAGCAGCTATGGGCTGTGGTCGCAGATGAATCAGCCCCAGCATTTT
>TRBV14|19|TRBD2|NA|TRBJ2-1
CASSQGILQGLAGLGEQFF
TGTGCCAGCAGCCAAGGGATTTTGCAGGGACTAGCGGGGTTGGGTGAGCAGTTCTTC
>TRBV10-2|14|TRBD1|NA|TRBJ1-3
CASRDRGIGNTIYF
TGCGCCAGCCGGGACAGGGGGATTGGAAACACCATATATTTT
>TRBV7-9|14|NA|NA|TRBJ2-1
CASSWGWGDNEQFF
TGTGCCAGCAGCTGGGGTTGGGGCGACAATGAGCAGTTCTTC
>TRBV10-3|17|TRBD1|NA|TRBJ2-7
CATSRQKTGGASYEQYF
TGTGCCACCTCGCGTCAGAAGACAGGGGGCGCGTCCTACGAGCAGTACTTC
>TRBV7-9|14|NA|NA|TRBJ2-7
CASSSWQGPYEQYF
TGTGCCAGCAGCTCATGGCAGGGCCCCTACGAGCAGTACTTC
>TRBV6-5|14|NA|NA|TRBJ1-2
CASSYDRMNYGYTF
TGTGCCAGCAGTTACGACAGGATGAACTATGGCTACACCTTC
>TRBV7-8|12|TRBD1|NA|TRBJ2-1
CASSPRTGRQFF
TGTGCCAGCAGCCCTCGGACAGGAAGGCAGTTCTTC
>TRBV2|14|NA|NA|TRBJ2-2
CASTGAVGTGELFF
TGTGCCAGCACAGGGGCAGTCGGTACCGGGGAGCTGTTTTTT
>TRBV6-2/TRBV6-3|16|TRBD1|NA|TRBJ2-3
CASSYAPDRELDTQYF
TGTGCCAGCAGTTACGCCCCGGACAGGGAGCTGGATACGCAGTATTTT
>TRBV6-5|14|TRBD1|NA|TRBJ1-6
CASTMGQINSPLHF
TGTGCCAGCACCATGGGACAGATAAATTCACCCCTCCACTTT
>TRBV18|14|NA|NA|TRBJ2-1
CASSPLGAVVEQFF
TGTGCCAGCTCACCATTGGGGGCTGTCGTTGAGCAGTTCTTC
>TRBV15|15|NA|NA|TRBJ2-3
CATSRSSGSTDTQYF
TGTGCCACCAGCAGATCGAGCGGTAGCACAGATACGCAGTATTTT
>TRBV24-1|11|NA|NA|TRBJ2-1
CATKLDNEQFF
TGTGCCACCAAGCTCGACAATGAGCAGTTCTTC
>TRBV12-3/TRBV12-4|11|NA|NA|TRBJ1-1
CASSLTPEAFF
TGTGCCAGCTCTCTGACACCAGAAGCTTTCTTT
>TRBV4-1|16|NA|NA|TRBJ1-4
CASSQNGGGSSEKLFF
TGCGCCAGCAGCCAAAATGGGGGGGGGTCGAGTGAAAAACTGTTTTTT
>TRBV19|15|NA|NA|TRBJ1-3
CASTSPSGTGNTIYF
TGTGCCAGTACCAGCCCCTCGGGGACTGGAAACACCATATATTTT
>TRBV30|15|NA|NA|TRBJ2-6
CAWSVPGTQANVLTF
TGTGCCTGGAGTGTACCAGGGACTCAGGCCAACGTCCTGACTTTC
>TRBV29-1|17|NA|NA|TRBJ2-7
CSVLWYVGSQQGYEQYF
TGCAGCGTTCTATGGTATGTCGGTTCTCAACAGGGCTACGAGCAGTACTTC
>TRBV4-2|17|TRBD2|once|TRBJ2-3
CASSQGQGLADTDTQYF
TGTGCCAGCAGCCAAGGCCAAGGACTAGCGGACACAGATACGCAGTATTTT
>TRBV9|17|NA|NA|TRBJ1-2
CASSVAGEAGTNYGYTF
TGTGCCAGCAGCGTAGCGGGGGAGGCAGGGACTAACTATGGCTACACCTTC
>TRBV6-1|16|TRBD2|NA|TRBJ2-7
CASSEALAGGPYEQYF
TGTGCCAGCAGTGAAGCTCTAGCGGGGGGGCCATACGAGCAGTACTTC
>TRBV7-3|13|NA|NA|TRBJ2-7
CASSLYMEREQYF
TGTGCCAGCAGCTTATACATGGAGAGAGAGCAGTACTTC
>TRBV28|15|TRBD2|NA|TRBJ2-1
CASSLLRGEYNEQFF
TGTGCCAGCAGTTTATTGCGGGGGGAATACAATGAGCAGTTCTTC
>TRBV14|13|NA|NA|TRBJ1-1
CASSTHPNTEAFF
TGTGCCAGCAGCACTCACCCAAACACTGAAGCTTTCTTT
>TRBV5-5|18|TRBD2|NA|TRBJ2-3
CASRPETGGLVGADTQYF
TGTGCCAGCAGACCTGAGACCGGCGGACTAGTTGGGGCAGATACGCAGTATTTT
>TRBV5-1|14|NA|once|TRBJ2-7
CASSQDSNSYEQYF
TGCGCCAGCAGCCAGGACAGTAATAGCTACGAGCAGTACTTC
>TRBV11-3|14|NA|NA|TRBJ1-5
CASSLNTGSQPQHF
TGTGCCAGCAGCTTGAACACAGGGAGCCAGCCCCAGCATTTT
>TRBV19|14|NA|NA|TRBJ2-1
CASSIQGTYNEQFF
TGTGCCAGTAGTATACAGGGGACCTACAATGAGCAGTTCTTC
>TRBV19|15|NA|once|TRBJ2-7
CASSLNPYRAVEQYF
TGTGCCAGTAGCCTCAATCCGTACAGAGCCGTCGAGCAGTACTTC
>TRBV7-3|13|NA|NA|TRBJ2-5
CASSSTSLETQYF
TGTGCCAGCAGCTCGACTAGTTTGGAGACCCAGTACTTC
>TRBV19|15|NA|NA|TRBJ1-5
CASSIGGDSNQPQHF
TGTGCCAGTAGTATAGGGGGCGATAGCAATCAGCCCCAGCATTTT
>TRBV24-1|12|TRBD1|NA|TRBJ1-5
CATRTGAQPQHF
TGTGCCACCCGAACAGGGGCCCAGCCCCAGCATTTT
>TRBV15|15|TRBD2|NA|TRBJ2-1
CATSRGSGGYNEQFF
TGTGCCACCAGCAGAGGTAGCGGGGGTTACAATGAGCAGTTCTTC
>TRBV6-2/TRBV6-3|16|TRBD2|NA|TRBJ2-7
CASSSPKRGSSYEQYF
TGTGCCAGCAGTTCCCCGAAGCGGGGGAGCTCCTACGAGCAGTACTTC
>TRBV21-1|15|NA|NA|TRBJ2-7
CASSKALHRAYEQYF
TGTGCCAGCAGCAAAGCGCTTCACAGGGCCTACGAGCAGTACTTC
>TRBV13|15|TRBD1|NA|TRBJ2-3
CASSPRDSYTDTQYF
TGTGCCAGCAGCCCGAGGGACAGCTACACAGATACGCAGTATTTT
>TRBV4-2|16|NA|NA|TRBJ2-7
CASSQLLRGAPYEQYF
TGTGCCAGCAGCCAATTGTTACGGGGGGCCCCATACGAGCAGTACTTC
>TRBV6-5|15|NA|NA|TRBJ2-7
CASSYTGLTSYEQYF
TGTGCCAGCAGTTACACAGGGCTTACCTCCTACGAGCAGTACTTC
>TRBV29-1|12|TRBD1|once|TRBJ2-7
CSVRGQAREQYF
TGCAGCGTGCGCGGACAGGCGAGGGAGCAGTACTTC
>TRBV6-5|13|NA|NA|TRBJ2-6
CASSSAGANVLTF
TGTGCCAGCTCGAGTGCTGGGGCCAACGTCCTGACTTTC
>TRBV14|14|TRBD1|NA|TRBJ1-3
CASKHRGAVNTIYF
TGTGCCAGCAAACACAGGGGAGCTGTAAACACCATATATTTT
>TRBV4-2|14|NA|NA|TRBJ2-1
CASSQLGAGNEQFF
TGTGCCAGCAGCCAACTAGGTGCAGGGAATGAGCAGTTCTTC
>TRBV6-6|15|TRBD1|NA|TRBJ1-1
CASSYLQGGKTEAFF
TGTGCCAGCAGTTACTTACAGGGGGGAAAAACTGAAGCTTTCTTT
>TRBV7-9|15|TRBD2|NA|TRBJ2-7
CASSSGTSGSYEQYF
TGTGCCAGCAGCTCCGGGACTAGCGGATCCTACGAGCAGTACTTC